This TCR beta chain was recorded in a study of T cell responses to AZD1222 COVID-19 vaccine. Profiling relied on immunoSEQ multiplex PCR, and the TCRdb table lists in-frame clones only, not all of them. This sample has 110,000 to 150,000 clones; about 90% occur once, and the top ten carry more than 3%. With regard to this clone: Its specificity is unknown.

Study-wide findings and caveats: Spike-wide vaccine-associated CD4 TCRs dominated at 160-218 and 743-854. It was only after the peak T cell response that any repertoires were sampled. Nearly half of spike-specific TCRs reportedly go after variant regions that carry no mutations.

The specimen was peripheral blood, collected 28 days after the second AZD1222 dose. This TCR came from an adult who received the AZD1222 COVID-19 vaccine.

CDR3: CASSSPGQGAWSNQPQHF. CDR3 DNA: TGTGCCAGCAGTTCTCCGGGACAGGGGGCTTGGAGCAATCAGCCCCAGCATTTT. The chain carries TRBV6-2 or TRBV6-3 and TRBJ1-5; 12 bases match TRBD1. This CDR3 contains 18 residues. The germline V gene has CDR1 MNHEY and CDR2 SVGEGT. V was clipped by 4 bases and J by 1 base; unmatched bases: 8.